The 32 T cell receptor beta chains below all came from one sample that was sequenced in a study of shared clonotypes between healthy human individuals. Clones were sequenced by immunoSEQ multiplex PCR, and TCRdb holds only the in-frame ones, with some missing. The repertoire includes millions of clones, around nine tenths of them detected once, and more than 0.12% sits in the top ten. Material for sequencing was naive CD4+ T cells sorted from blood. Subset indicated: CD45RA+ positively selected. The receptors derive from a man between 18 and 35 years old in good health.

The J gene is TRBJ2-3, the V gene TRBV10-3, with TRBD2 identical over 9 bases. Germline CDR1 ENHRY, CDR2 SYGVKD. The V gene end was trimmed by 2 bases and the J gene end by 0 bases; junction bases not matched to a gene: 3. The CDR3 length is 16 residues. The CDR3 spells CAISEGLALSTDTQYF. The CDR3 DNA reads as TGTGCCATCAGTGAGGGACTAGCGCTTAGCACAGATACGCAGTATTTT.

This chain joins TRBV5-1 and TRBJ2-2, with TRBD1 identical over 7 bases. V lost 4 bases to trimming and J lost 6 bases; unmatched junction nucleotides: 6. CDR1 is SGHRS and CDR2 is YFSETQ in the germline V gene. The CDR3 loop spans 14 amino acids. CDR3 region: CASSLTGSAGELFF. As DNA, the CDR3 is TGCGCCAGCAGCCTGACAGGGTCCGCCGGGGAGCTGTTTTTT.

This clone was found once. The DNA of the CDR3 is TGTGCCAGCAGTCCTCCGGGACTAGCACTCAATGAGCAGTTCTTC. Protein sequence: CASSPPGLALNEQFF. The chain joins TRBV6-6 to TRBJ2-1; 9 bases align to TRBD2. Germline V gene data show CDR1 as MNHNY and CDR2 as SVGAGI (reference sequence). The CDR3 is 15 residues long. The trim removed 5 bases at V and 6 bases at J, leaving 8 bases unmatched.

On this clone: The same CDR3 is also encoded by other DNA sequences in this sample. The rearrangement uses TRBV6-5 and TRBJ1-5, with 10 positions matching TRBD1. CDR1 and CDR2 from the germline V gene are MNHEY and SVGAGI. CDR3 length: 14 amino acids. The V gene end was trimmed by 5 bases and the J gene end by 4 bases; junction bases not matched to a gene: 2. The CDR3 reads CASSRTGGNQPQHF. The CDR3 DNA follows: TGTGCCAGCAGTCGGACAGGGGGGAATCAGCCCCAGCATTTT.

V usage is TRBV18 and J usage is TRBJ1-3; D uncertain. This CDR3 is 14 amino acids long. The germline V gene has CDR1 KGHSH and CDR2 LQKENI. Between the trimmed V and J ends, which lost 6 bases and 0 bases, there was a span of 9 bases. CDR3 in amino acids: CASSAASSGNTIYF. The CDR3 bases are TGTGCCAGCTCCGCCGCCAGCTCTGGAAACACCATATATTTT.

Comment on this clone: The identical CDR3 is also encoded by other nucleotide sequences in the sample. The CDR3, as DNA: TGTGCCAGCAGCCCAAGGACAGGTTCCTACGAGCAGTACTTC. This translates into CASSPRTGSYEQYF. The chain uses TRBV9 and TRBJ2-7; 7 nucleotides line up with TRBD1. Per the germline V gene, CDR1 is SGDLS and CDR2 is YYNGEE. After removal of 4 bases from V and 1 base from J, the junction contained 5 bases not matched to a gene. CDR3 size: 14 residues.

The chain uses TRBV6-5 and TRBJ1-1, with D possibly being TRBD1 (5 bases). V dropped 7 bases and J dropped 7 bases, with 16 bases sitting between them. Looked up from germline, CDR1 is MNHEY and CDR2 is SVGAGI. The CDR3 length is 13 residues. This chain's CDR3 is CASNTGQGFEAFF. The CDR3, as DNA: TGTGCCAGCAATACTGGACAAGGATTTGAAGCTTTCTTT.

The gene calls are TRBV7-6 and TRBJ2-1, with no clear D. Trimming took 4 bases from V and 8 from J, leaving 15 bases between them. The CDR3 is made up of 14 amino acids. Germline V gene lookup returns CDR1 SGHVS and CDR2 FNYEAQ. CDR3 region: CASSSLPSLDEQFF. The CDR3, as DNA: TGTGCCAGCAGCTCCCTTCCCAGCTTAGATGAGCAGTTCTTC.

The chain combines TRBV7-9 with TRBJ1-2; D gene uncertain. The CDR3 consists of 14 residues. The germline V and J ends were trimmed by 4 bases and 1 base, with 10 bases remaining between them. Looked up from germline, CDR1 is SEHNR and CDR2 is FQNEAQ (reference sequence). The CDR3 loop reads CASSYLADNYGYTF. CDR3 bases: TGTGCCAGCAGCTATTTAGCCGATAACTATGGCTACACCTTC.

Points on this clone: Other DNA sequences in the same sample also yield this CDR3. The gene calls are TRBV7-6 and TRBJ1-5; D uncertain. Looked up from germline, CDR1 is SGHVS and CDR2 is FNYEAQ. This CDR3 region has 13 residues. V dropped 0 bases and J dropped 7 bases, with 7 bases sitting between them. CDR3 coding DNA: TGTGCCAGCAGCTTAGCGCTTGGGCAGCCCCAGCATTTT. This encodes CASSLALGQPQHF.

The CDR3 DNA follows: TGTGCCAGCAGCTTTCTGGAACTCCCGAGCTCCTACGAGCAGTACTTC. Translated, it gives CASSFLELPSSYEQYF. The chain joins TRBV11-2 to TRBJ2-7; no definite D call. Germline-derived CDR1 and CDR2 are SGHAT and FQNNGV. This CDR3 spans 16 amino acids. V lost 3 bases to trimming and J lost 0 bases, with 15 bases between them.

This sequence joins TRBV21-1 and TRBJ2-5; the D call in the table, TRBD1, was not verified against the DNA. TRBV21-1 is given as a pseudogene. CDR3 size: 13 residues. CDR3 sequence: CASSKQGEETQYF. CDR3 DNA sequence: TGTGCCAGCAGCAAACAGGGGGAAGAGACCCAGTACTTC.

This clone was seen only once. DNA for the CDR3: TGCGCCAGCAGCCGGGGAGCGGGAGGCACAGATACGCAGTATTTT. Protein product: CASSRGAGGTDTQYF. This chain uses TRBV5-1 with TRBJ2-3, with 8 positions matching TRBD2. The V gene's germline CDR1 is SGHRS and CDR2 YFSETQ. The CDR3 has 15 amino acids. Trimming cost V 4 bases and J 1 base; bases outside gene matches: 5.

The rearrangement links TRBV30 to TRBJ1-1, with D possibly matching TRBD1 (5 bases). V shed 0 bases and J shed 10 bases, with 21 bases lying between them. This CDR3 is built from 15 residues. The germline V gene encodes CDR1 GTSNPN and CDR2 SVGIG (reference sequence). The CDR3 DNA is TGTGCCTGGAGTGTACCTCGGGCGGGGCCCTTAGGAGCTTTCTTT. Protein sequence: CAWSVPRAGPLGAFF. Supplemented by reference TRBV30 and TRBJ1-1, the full variable domain reads SQTIHQWPATLVQPVGSPLSLECTVEGTSNPNLYWYRQAAGRGLQLLFYSVGIGQISSEVPQNLSASRPQDRQFILSSKKLLLSDSGFYLCAWSVPRAGPLGAFFGQGTRLTVV.

The J gene is TRBJ2-7, the V gene TRBV5-1; D remains ambiguous. V was shortened by 1 base and J by 6 bases, with 23 bases between the two germline ends. Germline lookup yields CDR1 SGHRS and CDR2 YFSETQ. The CDR3 is 17 amino acids. CDR3 bases: TGCGCCAGCAGCTTGTGGTGGTCTGGCTCACTATCGGGCGAGCAGTACTTC. This translates into CASSLWWSGSLSGEQYF.

This chain links TRBV5-1 with TRBJ2-3, with 7 bases fitting TRBD2. V dropped 0 bases and J dropped 0; count of bases not matched to a gene: 7. CDR1 and CDR2 from the germline V gene are SGHRS and YFSETQ. The CDR3 extends over 17 amino acids. CDR3: CASSLGLADASTDTQYF. Written as DNA, the CDR3 is TGCGCCAGCAGCTTGGGACTAGCAGATGCTAGCACAGATACGCAGTATTTT.

This clone was counted a few times. The chain carries TRBV5-1 and TRBJ1-1, with D unresolved. CDR1 and CDR2 from the germline V gene are SGHRS and YFSETQ. Trimming removed 1 base from V and 6 bases from J, with 10 bases in between. The CDR3 contains 13 residues. The CDR3 sequence is CASSLSDLSEAFF. The CDR3 DNA reads as TGCGCCAGCAGCTTGTCGGACTTATCTGAAGCTTTCTTT.

The chain links TRBV18 to TRBJ1-1, with D maybe TRBD1 (6 bases). Germline values: CDR1 KGHSH, CDR2 LQKENI. V was trimmed by 5 bases and J by 2 bases, leaving 15 bases between them. The CDR3 sequence is 15 residues long. The CDR3 nucleotides read TGTGCCAGCTCATCGAGCACAGGGATAAACACTGAAGCTTTCTTT. It codes for CASSSSTGINTEAFF.

As to this clone: The same CDR3 can be traced to other DNA sequences in this sample. The V gene is TRBV7-2, the J gene TRBJ2-3; the D gene is possibly TRBD2 (5 bases). Germline CDR1 reads SGHTA; CDR2 reads FQGNSA. This CDR3 spans 14 amino acids. Trimming pared 4 bases from V and 2 bases from J, leaving 10 bases between. The CDR3 loop is CASSSRAPTDTQYF. CDR3 bases: TGTGCCAGCAGCTCGCGGGCCCCCACAGATACGCAGTATTTT. The variable domain in full, completed from reference TRBV7-2 and TRBJ2-3, reads GAGVSQSPSNKVTEKGKDVELRCDPISGHTALYWYRQSLGQGLEFLIYFQGNSAPDKSGLPSDRFSAERTGGSVSTLTIQRTQQEDSAVYLCASSSRAPTDTQYFGPGTRLTVL.

The table lists this clone with a count of one. The chain joins TRBV11-3 to TRBJ1-1; 11 bases line up with TRBD1. This CDR3 is 13 amino acids long. V shed 5 bases and J 8 bases; nucleotides not matched to a gene: 4. The germline gives CDR1 SGHNT, CDR2 YENEEA. CDR3 loop: CASSPGQGGEAFF. CDR3 nucleotide sequence: TGTGCCAGCAGCCCGGGACAGGGGGGAGAAGCTTTCTTT.

The V and J genes are TRBV4-3 and TRBJ2-5; a possible D gene is TRBD1 (6 bases). Germline V CDR1 and CDR2: LGHNA, YSLEER. Trimming took off 1 base at V and 4 bases at J, with 10 bases between the two ends. The CDR3 totals 14 residues. CDR3 DNA sequence: TGCGCCAGCAGCCAAGGGACAGCAGGAGAGACCCAGTACTTC. This translates into CASSQGTAGETQYF.

The chain joins TRBV19 to TRBJ1-5, with a tentative D call TRBD1 (5 bases). CDR3 length: 15 residues. Germline V CDR1 and CDR2: LNHDA, SQIVND (reference sequence). The ends were cut back, 6 bases at V and 5 bases at J, with 17 bases in the middle. The CDR3 DNA sequence: TGTGCCAGTAGGGGAGACAGAGATCCCCATCAGCCCCAGCATTTT. This translates into CASRGDRDPHQPQHF.

The chain is built from TRBV6-1 and TRBJ2-4; 9 positions agree with TRBD1. V was pared by 6 bases and J by 6 bases, with 9 bases of the junction left unmatched. The CDR3 contains 15 residues. Germline lookup yields CDR1 MNHNS and CDR2 SASEGT. The CDR3 nucleotides are TGTGCCAGCAGAGCGTTGGACAGGGGCGGAAACATTCAGTACTTC. Its translation: CASRALDRGGNIQYF.

The chain has TRBV5-6 and TRBJ2-5; 11 positions match TRBD2. With V trimmed by 3 bases and J by 2 bases, 3 bases remained unmatched. Per germline, CDR1 SGHDT and CDR2 YYEEEE. This CDR3 has 15 residues. The CDR3 region is CASSWGTSGQETQYF. As DNA, the CDR3 is TGTGCCAGCAGCTGGGGGACTAGCGGACAAGAGACCCAGTACTTC.

V and J are TRBV18 and TRBJ2-7; D not certain. The V gene's germline CDR1 is KGHSH and CDR2 LQKENI. V was trimmed by 5 bases and J by 2 bases, leaving 10 bases between them. The CDR3 totals 13 residues. CDR3 sequence: CASSAATAYEQYF. The CDR3 bases are TGTGCCAGCTCAGCGGCTACCGCCTACGAGCAGTACTTC.

The gene calls are TRBV10-3 and TRBJ1-2; 7 nucleotides agree with TRBD1. Trimming removed 4 bases from V and 7 bases from J; junction bases left unmatched: 9. Germline CDR1 ENHRY, CDR2 SYGVKD. The CDR3 runs to 14 residues. This CDR3 is CAISGPQGRSGYTF. The CDR3 nucleotides read TGTGCCATCAGTGGGCCACAGGGGAGGTCTGGCTACACCTTC.

The chain employs TRBV29-1 and TRBJ2-7, with D possibly being TRBD1 (6 bases). Germline CDR1 reads SQVTM; CDR2 reads ANQGSEA. The CDR3 has 12 amino acids. The ends were cut back, 7 bases at V and 2 bases at J, with 12 bases in the middle. CDR3 sequence reads: CSARTATYEQYF. CDR3 DNA: TGCAGCGCAAGGACAGCGACCTACGAGCAGTACTTC.

The chain has TRBV11-2 and TRBJ2-7; 7 nucleotides match TRBD1. The V gene end was trimmed by 4 bases and the J gene end by 5 bases; junction bases not matched to a gene: 11. Germline CDR1 and CDR2: SGHAT and FQNNGV. This CDR3 comprises 15 residues. This CDR3 reads CASSSTDRAVNEQYF. The DNA of the CDR3 is TGTGCCAGCAGCTCAACAGACAGGGCGGTTAACGAGCAGTACTTC.

Regarding this clone: Other DNA sequences in the same sample also yield this CDR3. This chain links TRBV18 with TRBJ2-7; perhaps TRBD1 as D (6 bases). The CDR3 consists of 12 residues. Trimming took off 5 bases at V and 3 bases at J, with 8 bases between the two ends. Germline assignment: CDR1 KGHSH and CDR2 LQKENI. The CDR3, as DNA: TGTGCCAGCTCATCGGACAGCTACGAGCAGTACTTC. This sequence encodes CASSSDSYEQYF.

A remark on this clone: The sample holds other DNA sequences that translate to the same CDR3. This chain joins TRBV6-5 and TRBJ2-7; tentative D call: TRBD2 (5 bases). CDR1 MNHEY and CDR2 SVGAGI come from the germline V gene. V lost 0 bases and J 3 bases, leaving 9 bases between the germline ends. CDR3 size: 14 residues. In DNA form, the CDR3 reads TGTGCCAGCAGTTACTCAGTCGGGGTCTACGAGCAGTACTTC. Translated: CASSYSVGVYEQYF.

V gene TRBV30 combines with J gene TRBJ2-5; no clear D gene. CDR3 length equals 13 residues. Germline V gene lookup returns CDR1 GTSNPN and CDR2 SVGIG (reference sequence). Trimming stripped 2 bases from V and 7 bases from J, with 14 bases between. CDR3 region: CAWSLAGPTTQYF. The CDR3 DNA reads TGTGCCTGGAGTCTTGCAGGTCCTACGACCCAGTACTTC.

This clone has only one observation. This rearrangement joins TRBV9 to TRBJ1-1, with 8 bases that match TRBD1. This CDR3 is 16 amino acids long. V shed 4 bases and J 5 bases; nucleotides not matched to a gene: 13. Germline CDR1 and CDR2: SGDLS and YYNGEE. Here the CDR3 reads CASSPTRTGFRTEAFF. CDR3 bases: TGTGCCAGCAGCCCAACCCGGACAGGGTTTAGGACTGAAGCTTTCTTT.